The 10 T cell receptor beta chains below were found in one sample sequenced in a study of untreated major depressive disorder. Produced via immunoSEQ multiplex PCR; TCRdb's table is partial and in-frame only. The data hold just under 20,000 clones, with around 85% observed a single time. Sequenced material: CD4+ T cells from PBMCs. These receptors were taken from a woman aged 25 to 39 in good health.

The chain's CDR3 is CASSGRLGDTQYF. DNA of the CDR3: TGTGCCAGCAGTGGCCGATTAGGGGATACGCAGTATTTT. The rearrangement uses TRBV6-5 and TRBJ2-3; D remains ambiguous. Germline CDR1 is MNHEY and CDR2 is SVGAGI. The CDR3 length is 13 residues. V was cut by 5 bases and J by 6 bases, with 12 bases left in between.

The rearrangement uses TRBV2 and TRBJ2-3, with 7 bases fitting TRBD2. V shed 7 bases and J 6 bases; nucleotides not matched to a gene: 7. This CDR3 has 13 amino acids. The germline gives CDR1 SNHLY, CDR2 FYNNEI. The CDR3 nucleotides are TGTGCCAGCAATCGACTAGCATCGGATACGCAGTATTTT. Protein: CASNRLASDTQYF.

The chain joins TRBV6-5 to TRBJ1-2; perhaps TRBD1 as D (5 bases). The length of the CDR3 is 13 residues. Germline V gene data show CDR1 as MNHEY and CDR2 as SVGAGI. V was shortened by 2 bases and J by 2 bases, with 6 bases between the two germline ends. In nucleotides, the CDR3 is TGTGCCAGCAGTTACGGGGGGAACTATGGCTACACCTTC. It translates to CASSYGGNYGYTF.

J is TRBJ2-1 and V is TRBV5-1, with TRBD2 matching 8 bases. J was trimmed by 5 bases and V by 4 bases; bases with no gene match: 5. From germline, CDR1 is SGHRS and CDR2 YFSETQ. The CDR3 has 14 amino acids. The CDR3 sequence is CASSPRTSHNEQFF. Here the CDR3 DNA reads TGCGCCAGCAGCCCCCGGACTAGCCACAATGAGCAGTTCTTC.

The chain has TRBV9 and TRBJ2-3; D is possibly TRBD1 or TRBD2 (5 bases each). Trimming removed 2 bases from V and 4 bases from J, with 14 bases in between. The CDR3 totals 15 residues. CDR1 and CDR2 from the germline V gene are SGDLS and YYNGEE. The CDR3 sequence is CASSVSGRGADTQYF. The CDR3 DNA reads TGTGCCAGCAGCGTGTCCGGCAGAGGGGCAGATACGCAGTATTTT.

A few counts support this clone. The chain has TRBV2 and TRBJ2-2; no definite D call. The V gene lost 4 bases and the J gene lost 5 bases, with 8 bases spanning the gap. This CDR3 comprises 13 residues. Germline V gives CDR1 SNHLY, CDR2 FYNNEI. The CDR3 DNA sequence: TGTGCCAGCAGTGTCTTGACAACCGGGGAGCTGTTTTTT. Amino acid sequence: CASSVLTTGELFF.

J is TRBJ2-2 and V is TRBV27; D is unresolved. The CDR3 is made up of 15 amino acids. The germline gives CDR1 MNHEY, CDR2 SMNVEV (reference sequence). V was clipped by 2 bases and J by 4 bases, with 11 bases between them. Here the CDR3 DNA reads TGTGCCAGCAGTTTAGCAAAGGTGATCACCGGGGAGCTGTTTTTT. Its protein is CASSLAKVITGELFF.

The chain links TRBV5-1 to TRBJ2-2; no firm D call. The CDR3 extends over 14 amino acids. Germline V gene data show CDR1 as SGHRS and CDR2 as YFSETQ. V lost 0 bases, J lost 7 bases, and 10 bases lay in between. DNA of the CDR3: TGCGCCAGCAGCTTGGGGGGTGCTGGCGGGGAGCTGTTTTTT. Its translation: CASSLGGAGGELFF.

The chain has TRBV5-1 and TRBJ2-5, with 7 bases that match TRBD1. The CDR3 sequence is 16 residues long. With 3 bases clipped from V and 1 base from J, the junction kept 9 bases outside the gene matches. Germline CDR1 SGHRS, CDR2 YFSETQ. CDR3 region: CASSSLQQGSQETQYF. The CDR3 DNA sequence: TGCGCCAGCAGCTCCCTTCAACAGGGGAGCCAAGAGACCCAGTACTTC.

This clone occurred once. This chain connects TRBV28 to TRBJ2-5; the match to TRBD2 covers 14 bases. V shed 5 bases and J 5 bases; nucleotides not matched to a gene: 7. Germline CDR1 and CDR2: MDHEN and SYDVKM. CDR3 size: 16 residues. The CDR3, as DNA: TGTGCCAGCAGTCCGACTAGCGGGAGGGTGTGGGAGACCCAGTACTTC. This codes for CASSPTSGRVWETQYF.